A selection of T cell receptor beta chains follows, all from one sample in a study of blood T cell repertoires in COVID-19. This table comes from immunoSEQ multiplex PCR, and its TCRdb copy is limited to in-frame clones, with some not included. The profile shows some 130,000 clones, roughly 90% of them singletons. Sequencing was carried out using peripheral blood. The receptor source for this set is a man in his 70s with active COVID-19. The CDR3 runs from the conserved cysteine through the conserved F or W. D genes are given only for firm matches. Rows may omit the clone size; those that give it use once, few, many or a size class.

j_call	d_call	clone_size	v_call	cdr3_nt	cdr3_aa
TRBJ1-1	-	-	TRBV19	TGTGCCAGTAGTAGATCTGCAGGGGTAACGAACACTGAAGCTTTCTTT	CASSRSAGVTNTEAFF
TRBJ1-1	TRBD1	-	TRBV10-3	TGTGCCGCAGGGCGAGGGGGCTCGAACACTGAAGCTTTCTTT	CAAGRGGSNTEAFF
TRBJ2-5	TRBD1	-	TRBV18	TGTGCCAGCTCCCCCGGACAGGGAGAGACCCAGTACTTC	CASSPGQGETQYF
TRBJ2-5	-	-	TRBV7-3	TGTGCCAGCAGCTTAAATTCCGGGACTGGGGAGACCCAGTACTTC	CASSLNSGTGETQYF
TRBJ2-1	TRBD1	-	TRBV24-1	TGTGCCACCAGTGATGTCCGGGACAGGGGGGGGAAAAATGAGCAGTTCTTC	CATSDVRDRGGKNEQFF
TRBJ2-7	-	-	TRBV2	TGTGCCAGCAGTGATAACAGAGACTCCTACGAGCAGTACTTC	CASSDNRDSYEQYF
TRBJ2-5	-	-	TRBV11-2	TGTGCCAGCAGCCCGGGGACACCCAGAGAGACCCAGTACTTC	CASSPGTPRETQYF
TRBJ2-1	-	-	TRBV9	TGTGCCAGCAGCGGCGGGGTCCGGGAGCAGTTCTTC	CASSGGVREQFF
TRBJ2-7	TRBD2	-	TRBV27	TGTGCCAGCAGCCGGGACTACCGTTACGAGCAGTACTTC	CASSRDYRYEQYF
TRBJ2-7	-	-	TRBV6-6	TGTGCCAGCACTCCGACTAGGTCCGACGAGCAGTACTTC	CASTPTRSDEQYF
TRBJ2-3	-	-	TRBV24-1	TGTGCCACCAGTGATTTGGAGGGTTGGACTTCAGATACGCAGTATTTT	CATSDLEGWTSDTQYF
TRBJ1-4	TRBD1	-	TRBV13	TGTGCCAGCAGCTCCGCCGGACAGGGGGAAAAACTGTTTTTT	CASSSAGQGEKLFF
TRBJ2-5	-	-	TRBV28	TGTGCCAGCAGTATGGGACTCCCGCGGAGAGAGACCCAGTACTTC	CASSMGLPRRETQYF
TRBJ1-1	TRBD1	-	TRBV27	TGTGCCAGCAGTTTATCGCTAAGACAGGGGGCTGACACTGAAGCTTTCTTT	CASSLSLRQGADTEAFF
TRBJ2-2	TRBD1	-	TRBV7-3	TGTGCCAGCAGCCTTGGACAGGGAGTAAGCGGGGAGCTGTTTTTT	CASSLGQGVSGELFF
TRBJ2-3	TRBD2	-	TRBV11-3	TGTGCCAGCAGCTTTCGGGGGGAAGATACGCAGTATTTT	CASSFRGEDTQYF
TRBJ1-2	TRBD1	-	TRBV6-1	TGTGCCAGCAGTGCCATGGGGGCCCGGGCGGACAGGGGCTACACCTTC	CASSAMGARADRGYTF
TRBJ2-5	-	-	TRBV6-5	TGTGCCAGTCTAAGTTACAGGGTGGAGACCCAGTACTTC	CASLSYRVETQYF
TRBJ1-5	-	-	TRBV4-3	TGCGCCAGCAGCCAAGATCGACAGAGCAATCAGCCCCAGCATTTT	CASSQDRQSNQPQHF
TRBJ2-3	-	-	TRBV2	TGTGCCAGCAGTCTTCTGGGGCAGGCCACAGATACGCAGTATTTT	CASSLLGQATDTQYF
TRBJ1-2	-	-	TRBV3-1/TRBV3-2	TGTGCCAGCAGCCTTCCCGGGACAAACTATGGCTACACCTTC	CASSLPGTNYGYTF
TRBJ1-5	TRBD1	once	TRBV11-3	TGTGCCAGCAGCTTACGTGTCGACAGGGACCAGCCCCAGCATTTT	CASSLRVDRDQPQHF
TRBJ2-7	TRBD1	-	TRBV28	TGTGCCAGCAGTCCACCGGGACAGGGGACGAACGAGCAGTACTTC	CASSPPGQGTNEQYF
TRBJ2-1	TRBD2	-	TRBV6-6	TGTGCCAGCAACGGACTAGCCGCTAGCTCCTACAATGAGCAGTTCTTC	CASNGLAASSYNEQFF
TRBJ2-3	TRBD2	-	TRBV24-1	TGTGCCACCAGCCTAGCGGGAGATCCTAGCACAGATACGCAGTATTTT	CATSLAGDPSTDTQYF
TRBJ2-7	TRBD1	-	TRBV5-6	TGTGCCAGCAACCCGGGACAGGACCTCTCCTACGAGCAGTACTTC	CASNPGQDLSYEQYF
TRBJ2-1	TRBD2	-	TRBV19	TGTGCCAGTATGGGAGGGAGGCTACTACCCAAAGACAATGAGCAGTTCTTC	CASMGGRLLPKDNEQFF
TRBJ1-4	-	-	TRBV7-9	TGTGCCAGCAGCCACGTGAGGTTGAAAGAGAATGAAAAACTGTTTTTT	CASSHVRLKENEKLFF
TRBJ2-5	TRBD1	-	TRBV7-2	TGTGCCAGCAGCTTTTCCGGACAGGCGATCCAAGAGACCCAGTACTTC	CASSFSGQAIQETQYF
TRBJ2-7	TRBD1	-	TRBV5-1	TGCGCCAGCAGCTTCGGACAGGGGGCTTGGGAGCAGTACTTC	CASSFGQGAWEQYF
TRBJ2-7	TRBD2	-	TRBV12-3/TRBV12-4	TGTGCCAGCAGTTTATCGGGGAGGGACGAGCAGTACTTC	CASSLSGRDEQYF
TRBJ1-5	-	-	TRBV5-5	TGTGCCAGCAGCTTAGAGAGTGTTTATGGCAATCAGCCCCAGCATTTT	CASSLESVYGNQPQHF
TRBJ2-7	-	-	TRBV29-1	TGCAGCGTTGAAGGCAGGGGAAGGGGTTTCTCCTACGAGCAGTACTTC	CSVEGRGRGFSYEQYF
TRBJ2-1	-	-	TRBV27	TGTGCCAGCAGAGGTCAGGGGCTCAATGAGCAGTTCTTC	CASRGQGLNEQFF
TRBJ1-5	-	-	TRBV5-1	TGCGCCAGCCGCGCCCAGCATTTT	CASRAQHF
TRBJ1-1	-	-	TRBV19	TGTGCCAGTAGTATAGAGGCAGGGTCCCCTCTCACTGAAGCTTTCTTT	CASSIEAGSPLTEAFF
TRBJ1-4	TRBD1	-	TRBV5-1	TGCGCCAGCAGCGCAGGGGGGACGGCTAATGAAAAACTGTTTTTT	CASSAGGTANEKLFF
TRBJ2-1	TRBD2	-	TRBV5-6	TGTGCCAGCAGCTTGGCTAGCGGCCGCTCCTACAATGAGCAGTTCTTC	CASSLASGRSYNEQFF
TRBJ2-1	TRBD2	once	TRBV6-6	TGTGCCAGCAGTGGATCCCGACTAGCGGGAGGTCACTACAATGAGCAGTTCTTC	CASSGSRLAGGHYNEQFF
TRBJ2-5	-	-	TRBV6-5	TGTGCCAGCAGTTACTCGGGGCTGGCGGGGCAAGAGACCCAGTACTTC	CASSYSGLAGQETQYF
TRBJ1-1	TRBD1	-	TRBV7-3	TGTGCCAGCAGCTTAGGCCCAGGGGGCGGTTCTGAAGCTTTCTTT	CASSLGPGGGSEAFF
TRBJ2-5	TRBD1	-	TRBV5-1	TGCGCCAGCAGACCCGATACAGGGGGCGGTGGGACCCAGTACTTC	CASRPDTGGGGTQYF
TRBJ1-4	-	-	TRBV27	TGTGCCAGCAGCACCGGGCGGACGGCGGGGAATGAAAAACTGTTTTTT	CASSTGRTAGNEKLFF
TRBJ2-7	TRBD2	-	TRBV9	TGTGCCAGCAGCCCCCGGGGAGGGCTATCCTACGAGCAGTACTTC	CASSPRGGLSYEQYF
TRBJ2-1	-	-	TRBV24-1	TGTGCCACCAGTGATGGAGGGCGGAGCTCCTACAATGAGCAGTTCTTC	CATSDGGRSSYNEQFF
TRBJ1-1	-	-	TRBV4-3	TGCGCCAGCAGCCAAGAATTGGCCGTCAACACTGAAGCTTTCTTT	CASSQELAVNTEAFF
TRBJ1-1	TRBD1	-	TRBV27	TGTGCCAGCAGTTTCCGGACAGGGAATGGGAGGAACACTGAAGCTTTCTTT	CASSFRTGNGRNTEAFF
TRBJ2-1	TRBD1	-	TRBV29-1	TGCAGCGTTGATGCCCCGGGACAGACCTACAATGAGCAGTTCTTC	CSVDAPGQTYNEQFF
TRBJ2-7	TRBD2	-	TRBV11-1	TGTGCCAGCAGCTTACAGGGACTAGCGGGAGTCGAGCAGTACTTC	CASSLQGLAGVEQYF
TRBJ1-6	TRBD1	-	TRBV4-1	TGCGCCAGCAGCCAAGGCCTGACAGGGATTAATTCACCCCTCCACTTT	CASSQGLTGINSPLHF
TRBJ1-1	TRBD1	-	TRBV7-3	TGTGCCAGCAGCCCGGACAGGGCCACTGAAGCTTTCTTT	CASSPDRATEAFF
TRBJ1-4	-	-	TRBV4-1	TGCGCCAGCAGCCAGGGGCACCCAACAACTAATGAAAAACTGTTTTTT	CASSQGHPTTNEKLFF
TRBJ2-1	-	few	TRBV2	TGTGCCAGCAGTGACCAGATCGAGGGTGAGCAGTTCTTC	CASSDQIEGEQFF
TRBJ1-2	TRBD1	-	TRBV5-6	TGTGCCAGCAGCTTGGGAGACAGGGCCCCCTGGATCGGCTACACCTTC	CASSLGDRAPWIGYTF